The present entry profiles one TCR beta chain with its context. Its matching antigen is unknown. The ends lost 3 bases at V and 6 bases at J; junction bases unmatched: 5. The germline CDR1 and CDR2 sequences are LGHDT and YNNKEL (reference sequence). The CDR3 contains 16 residues. Sequencing of TCR beta drew on CD8+ and CD4+ T cells from blood. Patients with Susac syndrome fulfilled recently defined diagnostic criteria for definite or probable disease. This specimen belongs to a study of CD8 T cells in Susac syndrome. Study-level points and caveats: As the study acknowledged, the number of individuals in its TCR sequencing and HLA analysis was relatively small.

With random hexamers, reverse transcription was performed on roughly 0.45 to 1 ug of RNA. Each CDR3 protein gets one entry after TCRdb re-called the immunoSEQ multiplex PCR reads with MiXCR. The sample comprises around 190,000 distinct CDR3 sequences, roughly 94% of which are singletons, and roughly 0.12% rests with the top ten. This receptor was obtained from a human donor with Susac syndrome. V and J are TRBV3-1 and TRBJ2-1, with 13 bases matching TRBD2. The sample consisted of CD4+ T cells from PBMCs. CDR3 in amino acids: CASSQSTSGGANEQFF. In nucleotides, the CDR3 is TGTGCCAGCAGCCAGAGCACTAGCGGGGGGGCCAATGAGCAGTTCTTC.